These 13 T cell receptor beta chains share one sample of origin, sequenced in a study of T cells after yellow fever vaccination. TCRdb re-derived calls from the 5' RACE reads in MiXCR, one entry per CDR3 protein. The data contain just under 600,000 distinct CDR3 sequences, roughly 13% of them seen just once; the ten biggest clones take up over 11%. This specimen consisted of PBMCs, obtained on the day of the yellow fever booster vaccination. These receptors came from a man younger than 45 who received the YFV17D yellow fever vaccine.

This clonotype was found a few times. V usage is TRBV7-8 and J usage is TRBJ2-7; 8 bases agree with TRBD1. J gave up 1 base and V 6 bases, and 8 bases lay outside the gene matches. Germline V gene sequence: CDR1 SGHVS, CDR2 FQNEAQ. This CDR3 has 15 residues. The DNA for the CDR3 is TGTGCCAGCAGTCTACAGGGGGACAGTTCCTACGAGCAGTACTTC. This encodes CASSLQGDSSYEQYF. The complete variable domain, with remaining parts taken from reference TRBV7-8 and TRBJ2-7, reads GAGVSQSPRYKVAKRGQDVALRCDPISGHVSLFWYQQALGQGPEFLTYFQNEAQLDKSGLPSDRFFAERPEGSVSTLKIQRTQQEDSAVYLCASSLQGDSSYEQYFGPGTRLTVT.

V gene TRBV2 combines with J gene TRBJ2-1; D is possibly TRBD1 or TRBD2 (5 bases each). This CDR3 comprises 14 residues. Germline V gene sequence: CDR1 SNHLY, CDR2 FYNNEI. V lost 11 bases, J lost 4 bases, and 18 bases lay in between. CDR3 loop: CAPGRLQLYNEQFF. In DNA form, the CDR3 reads TGTGCCCCAGGGAGACTTCAGCTATACAATGAGCAGTTCTTC.

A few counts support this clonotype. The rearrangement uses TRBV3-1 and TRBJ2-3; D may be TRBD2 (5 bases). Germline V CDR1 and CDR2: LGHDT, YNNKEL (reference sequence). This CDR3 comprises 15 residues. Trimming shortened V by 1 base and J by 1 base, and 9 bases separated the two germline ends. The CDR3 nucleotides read TGTGCCAGCAGCCAAGCGGGGTATGGCACAGATACGCAGTATTTT. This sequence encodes CASSQAGYGTDTQYF.

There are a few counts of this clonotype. The DNA for the CDR3 is TGTGCCAGCAGCCCCCTATGGCTCGAGCAGTACTTC. It specifies CASSPLWLEQYF. This chain uses TRBV7-2 with TRBJ2-7; D not resolved. Germline CDR1 SGHTA, CDR2 FQGNSA. The CDR3 is 12 amino acids. V lost 5 bases and J lost 6, with 11 bases in between.

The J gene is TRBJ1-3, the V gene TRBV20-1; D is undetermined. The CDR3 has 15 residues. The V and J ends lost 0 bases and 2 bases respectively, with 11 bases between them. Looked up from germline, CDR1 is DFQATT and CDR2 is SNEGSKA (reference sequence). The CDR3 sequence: CSARDPARTGNTIYF. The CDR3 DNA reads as TGCAGTGCTAGAGATCCCGCAAGGACTGGAAACACCATATATTTT.

The CDR3 sequence: CATEGPNTGELFF. The CDR3 nucleotides are TGTGCCACCGAGGGACCGAACACCGGGGAGCTGTTTTTT. This sequence joins TRBV28 and TRBJ2-2; D is perhaps TRBD1 or TRBD2 (5 bases each). This CDR3 is 13 amino acids long. Germline V gives CDR1 MDHEN, CDR2 SYDVKM. V lost 10 bases to trimming and J lost 0 bases, with 9 bases between them.

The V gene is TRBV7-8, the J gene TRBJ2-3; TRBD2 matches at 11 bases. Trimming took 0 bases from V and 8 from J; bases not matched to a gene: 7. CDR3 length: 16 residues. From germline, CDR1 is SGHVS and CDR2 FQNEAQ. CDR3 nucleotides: TGTGCCAGCAGCTTAGCTGGGACTAGCGGTCCAAGTACGCAGTATTTT. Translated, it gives CASSLAGTSGPSTQYF.

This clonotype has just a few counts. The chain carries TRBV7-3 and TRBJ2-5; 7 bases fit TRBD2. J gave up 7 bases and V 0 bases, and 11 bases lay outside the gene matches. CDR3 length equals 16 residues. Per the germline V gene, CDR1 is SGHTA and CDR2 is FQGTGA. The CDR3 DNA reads TGTGCCAGCAGCTTAACCGGGGCGGGAGCCCCGGGGACCCAGTACTTC. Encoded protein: CASSLTGAGAPGTQYF.

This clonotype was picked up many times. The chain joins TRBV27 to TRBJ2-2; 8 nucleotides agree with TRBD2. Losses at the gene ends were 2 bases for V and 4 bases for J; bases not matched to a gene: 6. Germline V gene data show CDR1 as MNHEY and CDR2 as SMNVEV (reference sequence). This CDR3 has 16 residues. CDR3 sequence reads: CASSLSSGDFTGELFF. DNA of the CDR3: TGTGCCAGCAGTTTAAGTAGCGGGGACTTCACCGGGGAGCTGTTTTTT.

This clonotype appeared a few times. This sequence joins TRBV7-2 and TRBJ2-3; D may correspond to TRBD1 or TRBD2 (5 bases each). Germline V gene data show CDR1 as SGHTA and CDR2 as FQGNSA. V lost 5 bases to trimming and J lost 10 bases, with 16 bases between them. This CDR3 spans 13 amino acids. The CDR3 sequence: CASSPTPTGPQYF. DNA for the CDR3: TGTGCCAGCAGCCCTACGCCGACGGGGCCGCAGTATTTT.

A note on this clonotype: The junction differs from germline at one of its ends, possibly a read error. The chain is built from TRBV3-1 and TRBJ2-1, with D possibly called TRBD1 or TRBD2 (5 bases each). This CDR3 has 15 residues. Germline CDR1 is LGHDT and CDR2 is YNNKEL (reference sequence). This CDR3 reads CVSSQVEGLYNEQFF. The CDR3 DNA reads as TGTGTCAGCAGCCAAGTTGAGGGGCTCTACAATGAGCAGTTCTTC.

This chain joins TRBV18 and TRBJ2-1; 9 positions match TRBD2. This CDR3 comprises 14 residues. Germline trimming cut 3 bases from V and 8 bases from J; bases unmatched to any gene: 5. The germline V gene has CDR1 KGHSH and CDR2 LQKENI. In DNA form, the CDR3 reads TGTGCCAGCTCACCTAGCGGGAGCGGCGATGAGCAGTTCTTC. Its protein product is CASSPSGSGDEQFF.

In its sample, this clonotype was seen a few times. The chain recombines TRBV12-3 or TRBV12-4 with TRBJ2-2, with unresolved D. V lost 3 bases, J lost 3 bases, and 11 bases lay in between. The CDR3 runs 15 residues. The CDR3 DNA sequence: TGTGCCAGCAGTTTGATTGCGACCGACACCGGGGAGCTGTTTTTT. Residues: CASSLIATDTGELFF.